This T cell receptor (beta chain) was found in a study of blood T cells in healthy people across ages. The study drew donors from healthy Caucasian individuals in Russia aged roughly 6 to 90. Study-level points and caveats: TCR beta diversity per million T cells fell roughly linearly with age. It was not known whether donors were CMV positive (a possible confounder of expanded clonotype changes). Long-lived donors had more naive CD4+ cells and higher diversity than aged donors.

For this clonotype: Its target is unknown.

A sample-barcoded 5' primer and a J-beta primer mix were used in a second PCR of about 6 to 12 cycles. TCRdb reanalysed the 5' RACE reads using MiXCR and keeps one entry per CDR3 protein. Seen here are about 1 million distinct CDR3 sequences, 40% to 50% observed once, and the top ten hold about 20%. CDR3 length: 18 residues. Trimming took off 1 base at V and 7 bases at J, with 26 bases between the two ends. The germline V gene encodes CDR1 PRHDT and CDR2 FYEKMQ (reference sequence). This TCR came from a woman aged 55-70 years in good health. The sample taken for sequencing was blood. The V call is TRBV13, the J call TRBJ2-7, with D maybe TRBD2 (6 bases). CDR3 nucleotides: TGTGCCAGCAGCTTAGTGGGTGGGAGCGGGCGCTCCTACAATGAGCAGTACTTC. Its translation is CASSLVGGSGRSYNEQYF.